Given below is one T cell receptor (beta chain) in context. Its antigen is still unknown. These data belong to a study of regulatory T cells in long-lasting Graves disease. Overall study context: Persistent cases took antithyroid drugs over 5 years and stayed TSH receptor antibody positive.

Indicated time point: persistent/refractory GD, antithyroid drugs over 5 years with positive TRAb. RNA isolated from PBMCs was used to make the TCR library. HTBI primers from iRepertoire and Arm-PCR of CDR3 regions yielded the TCR beta libraries. Each CDR3 protein gets one entry after TCRdb re-called the multiplex PCR reads with MiXCR. The sample has 450,000 or so distinct CDR3 sequences; around 21% are singletons. Germline values: CDR1 SQVTM, CDR2 ANQGSEA. The CDR3 contains 11 residues. After removal of 6 bases from V and 11 bases from J, the junction contained 7 bases not matched to a gene. Points from the study as a whole: There was favoring of TRBV28, TRBJ1-2 and TRBJ2-5 in persistent disease. Between persistent patients, about 2,700 public clonotypes were shared, exceeding the 900 to 1,000 shared between new patients. Persistent Graves' cases showed lower TCR diversity than newly diagnosed cases.

This chain links TRBV29-1 with TRBJ1-1, with 9 bases identical to TRBD1. The receptor was isolated from a female donor with Graves disease. Sample: peripheral blood mononuclear cells (PBMCs), taken when the disease was refractory, from a patient treated with antithyroid drugs. This CDR3 is CSVGQGMGAFF. DNA of the CDR3: TGCAGCGTAGGACAGGGGATGGGGGCTTTCTTT.